This paragraph reports one TCR beta chain. Assay used: immunoSEQ multiplex PCR; TCRdb lists only in-frame clones, some missing. This sample has tens of thousands of clones, with about 88% found just once. The sample comes from a study of control samples from healthy donors and cancer patients. The CDR3 runs to 16 residues. Per the germline V gene, CDR1 is SNHLY and CDR2 is FYNNEI. V lost 0 bases and J 5 bases, leaving 16 bases between the germline ends. The sequence was obtained from a woman in her seventies in good health. The chain recombines TRBV2 with TRBJ2-5, with D possibly being TRBD1 (7 bases). The sequenced sample consisted of blood. The chain's CDR3 is CASSEATQGSGETQYF. The CDR3 DNA follows: TGTGCCAGCAGTGAAGCTACACAGGGGAGCGGGGAGACCCAGTACTTC. Full variable domain (outside the CDR3, taken from reference TRBV2 and TRBJ2-5): EPEVTQTPSHQVTQMGQEVILRCVPISNHLYFYWYRQILGQKVEFLVSFYNNEISEKSEIFDDQFSVERPDGSNFTLKIRSTKLEDSAMYFCASSEATQGSGETQYFGPGTRLLVL.